This T cell receptor (beta chain) emerged from a study of cytomegalovirus exposure and HLA in healthy donors. The PCR used 60 Vbeta and 13 Jbeta primers. Using immunoSEQ multiplex PCR, the repertoire was profiled, and TCRdb retains in-frame clones only, with some absent. This table holds 73,000 or so clones, around 70% found once. The germline V gene encodes CDR1 MNHEY and CDR2 SMNVEV (reference sequence). The CDR3 is made up of 12 amino acids. V gave up 5 bases and J gave up 6 bases, with 11 bases separating them. For this clone: Its target is not known.

Study-wide results and limits: CMV antigen specificity of a few CMV-associated chains was confirmed in vitro. Presence/absence analyses supposed approximately even sequencing depth among donors.

The clonotype originates from a woman in her 40s in good health and CMV-seropositive. The sample comprised PBMCs. This chain uses TRBV27 with TRBJ2-7; D gene ambiguous. Written as DNA, the CDR3 is TGTGCCAGCAGTAACTACGGTAGCGAGCAGTACTTC. The encoded protein is CASSNYGSEQYF.